Below, 9 T cell receptor beta chains from the same sample are listed, as sequenced in a study of T cell repertoires in cytomegalovirus infection (dated by TCRdb to the late 2010s). For sequencing, an Illumina HiSeq 1500 was employed. TCRdb cleaned the public reads at Q25 with fastp, built clones with MiXCR and kept in-frame beta chains. Rows with a matching CDR3 protein are joined into one entry that keeps the most common DNA and genes. The table for this sample lists around 710,000 distinct CDR3 sequences; around 29% of them were counted only once. Clones ranked in the top ten supply around 13% of the sample. The treatment or condition label for this specimen denotes: in vitro stimulation with specific CMV peptide epitopes to enrich CMV-specific T cells. These receptors' antigens are unknown. The material was cultured CD8+ T cells from PBMCs, obtained from culture after CMV antigen stimulation. All receptors derive from a human donor in good health (CMV status not recorded). Some clones in this sample may be carry-over from other donors' samples.

The chain combines TRBV11-3 with TRBJ2-2, with 9 bases fitting TRBD1. The germline CDR1 and CDR2 sequences are SGHNT and YENEEA. This CDR3 is 16 amino acids long. V was clipped by 5 bases and J by 1 base; unmatched bases: 5. The DNA of the CDR3 is TGTGCCAGCAGCGCCTGGGGACAGGGGAACACCGGGGAGCTGTTTTTT. Protein sequence: CASSAWGQGNTGELFF. The full variable domain, completed using reference TRBV11-3 and TRBJ2-2, is EAGVVQSPRYKIIEKKQPVAFWCNPISGHNTLYWYLQNLGQGPELLIRYENEEAVDDSQLPKDRFSAERLKGVDSTLKIQPAELGDSAVYLCASSAWGQGNTGELFFGEGSRLTVL.

The chain recombines TRBV7-6 with TRBJ2-2, with TRBD2 matching over 8 bases. Germline trimming cut 5 bases from V and 7 bases from J; bases unmatched to any gene: 9. The CDR3 is 15 amino acids. Germline CDR1 reads SGHVS; CDR2 reads FNYEAQ. This CDR3 is CASSPRGGTGGELFF. The CDR3 coding sequence is TGTGCCAGCAGCCCACGGGGGGGGACCGGCGGGGAGCTGTTTTTT.

This clonotype was seen ten or more times. The chain recombines TRBV12-3 or TRBV12-4 with TRBJ2-5, with 9 positions matching TRBD2. The J segment lost 4 bases and the V segment lost 6 bases, leaving 6 bases of the junction unmatched. The CDR3 totals 14 residues. CDR3: CASSPRGGLETQYF. The CDR3 nucleotides are TGTGCCAGCAGCCCGCGGGGGGGCCTAGAGACCCAGTACTTC.

As concerns this clonotype: At one end the junction does not follow the germline gene, possibly because of a read error. The chain uses TRBV27 and TRBJ2-3; the D gene is possibly TRBD2 (6 bases). CDR1 MNHEY and CDR2 SMNVEV come from the germline V gene (reference sequence). The CDR3 is 14 amino acids. The CDR3 sequence is CTSSLERAGDTQYF. The CDR3 region has the DNA TGTACCAGCAGTTTAGAGCGGGCGGGAGATACGCAGTATTTT.

The table lists this clonotype with a few counts. J is TRBJ1-1 and V is TRBV28; D may be TRBD1 (6 bases). With 7 bases removed from V and 1 base from J, the gap between germline ends came to 13 bases. CDR1 MDHEN and CDR2 SYDVKM come from the germline V gene. This CDR3 is built from 14 residues. The chain's CDR3 is CASIPRGANTEAFF. The CDR3 coding sequence is TGTGCCAGCATCCCCCGGGGGGCGAACACTGAAGCTTTCTTT.

In its sample, this clonotype was seen a few times. The chain joins TRBV9 to TRBJ1-2; 8 bases map to TRBD1. V shed 2 bases and J 5 bases; nucleotides not matched to a gene: 11. The CDR3 sequence is 16 residues long. Germline V gene sequence: CDR1 SGDLS, CDR2 YYNGEE. CDR3 region: CASSVAPDRGGYGYTF. The DNA for the CDR3 is TGTGCCAGCAGCGTCGCCCCTGACAGGGGAGGTTATGGCTACACCTTC.

This chain connects TRBV10-2 to TRBJ1-1; D remains unclear. Trimming took off 2 bases at V and 4 bases at J, with 2 bases between the two ends. CDR1 is WSHSY, CDR2 SAAADI, per germline. CDR3 length: 11 residues. The CDR3 reads CASSEITEAFF. Here the CDR3 DNA reads TGCGCCAGCAGTGAGATCACTGAAGCTTTCTTT.

Concerning this clonotype: A much bigger clone sits one base away, suggesting this may be a read error. The chain uses TRBV6-1 and TRBJ2-1, with D unclear. CDR1 and CDR2 from the germline V gene are MNHNS and SASEGT. V lost 6 bases and J lost 0, with 12 bases in between. The CDR3 is made up of 15 amino acids. The CDR3 nucleotides are TGTGCCAGCAGCGAACTGAGGCGCTCCTACAATGAGCAGTTCTTC. Translation: CASSELRRSYNEQFF.

A few counts support this clonotype. CDR3 DNA: TGTGCCAGCAGTGACGGGCGCAGTATATATGTATATGGCTACACCTTC. Protein sequence: CASSDGRSIYVYGYTF. The chain couples TRBV6-6 to TRBJ1-2, with unresolved D. V was shortened by 5 bases and J by 5 bases, with 21 bases between the two germline ends. The germline V gene encodes CDR1 MNHNY and CDR2 SVGAGI (reference sequence). The CDR3 loop spans 16 amino acids.